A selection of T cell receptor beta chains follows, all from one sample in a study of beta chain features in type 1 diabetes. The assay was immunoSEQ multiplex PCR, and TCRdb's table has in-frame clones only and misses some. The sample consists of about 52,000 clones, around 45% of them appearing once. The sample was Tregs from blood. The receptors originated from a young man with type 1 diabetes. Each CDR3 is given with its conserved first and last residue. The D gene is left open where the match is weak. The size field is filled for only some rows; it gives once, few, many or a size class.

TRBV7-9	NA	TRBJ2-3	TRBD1	CASSPSGGYGTDTQYF	TGTGCCAGCAGCCCATCAGGGGGCTATGGCACAGATACGCAGTATTTT
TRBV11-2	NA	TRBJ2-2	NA	CASSLQGHASGELFF	TGTGCCAGCAGCCTCCAGGGGCACGCTTCCGGGGAGCTGTTTTTT
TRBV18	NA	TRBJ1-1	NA	CASSRGFEAFF	TGTGCCAGCTCAAGGGGCTTTGAAGCTTTCTTT
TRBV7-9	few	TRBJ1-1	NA	CASSLTGLAEAFF	TGTGCCAGCAGCTTAACAGGGCTGGCTGAAGCTTTCTTT
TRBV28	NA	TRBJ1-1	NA	CASIQRDTEAFF	TGTGCCAGCATTCAGAGGGACACTGAAGCTTTCTTT
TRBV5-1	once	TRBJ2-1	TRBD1	CASRLGQGSYNEQFF	TGCGCCAGCAGATTGGGACAGGGCTCCTACAATGAGCAGTTCTTC
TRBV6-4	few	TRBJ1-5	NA	CASRAQPQHF	TGTGCCAGCAGGGCTCAGCCCCAGCATTTT
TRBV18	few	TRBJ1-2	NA	CASSPSTVRNYGYTF	TGTGCCAGCTCACCATCAACAGTGAGAAACTATGGCTACACCTTC
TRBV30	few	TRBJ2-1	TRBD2	CAWSEGSGIKQFF	TGTGCCTGGAGTGAGGGGAGCGGGATAAAGCAGTTCTTC
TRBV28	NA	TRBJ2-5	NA	CASSLPSVNQETQYF	TGTGCCAGCAGTCTTCCTAGCGTAAACCAAGAGACCCAGTACTTC
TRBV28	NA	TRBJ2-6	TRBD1	CASRPTGTGRSGANVLTF	TGTGCCAGCAGGCCGACCGGGACAGGACGCTCTGGGGCCAACGTCCTGACTTTC
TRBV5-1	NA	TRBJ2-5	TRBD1	CASSSQGTAQETQYF	TGCGCCAGCAGCTCTCAAGGGACAGCTCAAGAGACCCAGTACTTC
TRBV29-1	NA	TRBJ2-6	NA	CSVLAGANVLTF	TGCAGCGTTTTAGCTGGGGCCAACGTCCTGACTTTC
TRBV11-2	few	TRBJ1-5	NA	CASSSNSNQPQHF	TGTGCCAGCAGCTCAAATAGCAATCAGCCCCAGCATTTT
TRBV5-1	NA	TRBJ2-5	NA	CASSSDWETQYF	TGCGCCAGCAGCTCGGACTGGGAGACCCAGTACTTC
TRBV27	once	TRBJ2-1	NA	CASSRTEGNEQFF	TGTGCCAGCAGTCGGACAGAGGGAAATGAGCAGTTCTTC
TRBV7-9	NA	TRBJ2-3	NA	CASSLAGQGADTQYF	TGTGCCAGCAGCTTAGCCGGCCAGGGCGCAGATACGCAGTATTTT
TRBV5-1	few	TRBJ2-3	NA	CASSLEGSGSTDTQYF	TGCGCCAGCAGCTTGGAAGGCTCGGGAAGCACAGATACGCAGTATTTT
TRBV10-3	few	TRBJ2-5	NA	CAISSGYEETQYF	TGTGCCATCAGTTCGGGGTACGAAGAGACCCAGTACTTC
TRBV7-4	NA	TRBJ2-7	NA	CASTPNTEEQYF	TGTGCCAGCACCCCAAACACGGAGGAGCAGTACTTC
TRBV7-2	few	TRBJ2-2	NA	CASSFGGPNTGELFF	TGTGCCAGCAGCTTTGGGGGCCCGAACACCGGGGAGCTGTTTTTT
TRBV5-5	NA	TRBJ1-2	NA	CASSPGPRDIVLNYGYTF	TGTGCCAGCAGCCCGGGGCCCCGGGACATCGTTCTTAACTATGGCTACACCTTC
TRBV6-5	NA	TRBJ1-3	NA	CASSYSDNSGNTIYF	TGTGCCAGCAGTTACTCGGACAACTCTGGAAACACCATATATTTT
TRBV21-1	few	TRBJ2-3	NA	CASSFPGLAGDTSTDTQYF	TGTGCCAGCAGCTTCCCGGGACTAGCGGGAGACACTAGCACAGATACGCAGTATTTT
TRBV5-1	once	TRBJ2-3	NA	CASSLGDTQYF	TGCGCCAGCAGCCTAGGAGATACGCAGTATTTT
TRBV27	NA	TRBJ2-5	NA	CASSLTGGREQYF	TGTGCCAGCAGTTTAACGGGCGGCCGGGAGCAGTACTTC
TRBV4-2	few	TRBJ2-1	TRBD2	CASSPLAGARDEQFF	TGTGCCAGCAGCCCCCTAGCGGGAGCGAGGGATGAGCAGTTCTTC
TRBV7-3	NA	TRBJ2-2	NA	CASSYSGPTGELFF	TGTGCCAGCAGCTATAGCGGACCCACCGGGGAGCTGTTTTTT